One and the same sample provided the 22 T cell receptor beta chains below, sequenced in a study of chemoradiotherapy in HPV16-positive cancers. Here immunoSEQ multiplex PCR was the method, and the copy in TCRdb shows in-frame clones only, minus some. Altogether some 950 clones are present, around 92% being singletons, with the ten largest covering approximately 11%. The sequencing here drew on tumor tissue, taken from a patient who underwent chemoradiotherapy. Source of these receptors: a human donor with HPV-associated anogenital cancer.

The chain uses TRBV28 and TRBJ1-2; D remains ambiguous. The ends were cut back, 8 bases at V and 1 base at J, with 11 bases in the middle. This CDR3 is 13 amino acids long. CDR1 and CDR2 (germline): MDHEN, SYDVKM. CDR3 DNA: TGTGCCAGCCACACGAGCGGTAACTATGGCTACACCTTC. It codes for CASHTSGNYGYTF.

The V call is TRBV28, the J call TRBJ2-2; possible D gene TRBD1, 6 bases. Germline values: CDR1 MDHEN, CDR2 SYDVKM. The CDR3 covers 15 residues. V was trimmed by 3 bases and J by 3 bases, leaving 11 bases between them. CDR3 region: CASSLGALDTGELFF. The CDR3 DNA reads TGTGCCAGCAGTTTGGGGGCATTAGACACCGGGGAGCTGTTTTTT.

The chain is built from TRBV5-6 and TRBJ1-1; TRBD1 is a possible D gene (5 bases). The CDR3 length is 14 residues. V lost 9 bases, J lost 1 base, and 16 bases lay in between. CDR1 is SGHDT and CDR2 is YYEEEE in the germline V gene. Here the CDR3 DNA reads TGTGCCAACCCTAACGGGGGGGGGAACACTGAAGCTTTCTTT. Encoded protein: CANPNGGGNTEAFF.

The rearrangement uses TRBV29-1 and TRBJ2-1; D remains ambiguous. V lost 3 bases and J 7 bases, leaving 13 bases between the germline ends. CDR1 is SQVTM, CDR2 ANQGSEA, per germline. The CDR3 loop spans 13 amino acids. The CDR3 region is CSVEGYSSNEQFF. The CDR3 nucleotides read TGCAGCGTTGAGGGGTATAGTTCGAATGAGCAGTTCTTC.

As concerns this clone: One junction end disagrees with the germline gene, perhaps due to a read error. Distinct nucleotide sequences in the sample also encode this CDR3. V and J are TRBV6-4 and TRBJ2-5; D gene uncertain. The CDR3 sequence is 13 residues long. Germline V gives CDR1 MRHNA, CDR2 SNTAGT. The CDR3 loop reads CASSATAQETQYF. CDR3 nucleotides: TGTGCCAGCAGTGCTACGGCCCAAGAGACCCAATACTTC.

V is TRBV29-1 and J is TRBJ2-6; no definite D call. The CDR3 totals 16 residues. Germline V CDR1 and CDR2: SQVTM, ANQGSEA. The V end was cut by 7 bases, the J end by 1 base, with 17 bases between. The CDR3 nucleotides are TGCAGCGCCCCCTGGACCACAAGGTCTGGGGCCAACGTCCTGACTTTC. This sequence encodes CSAPWTTRSGANVLTF. Full variable domain (outside the CDR3, taken from reference TRBV29-1 and TRBJ2-6): SAVISQKPSRDICQRGTSLTIQCQVDSQVTMMFWYRQQPGQSLTLIATANQGSEATYESGFVIDKFPISRPNLTFSTLTVSNMSPEDSSIYLCSAPWTTRSGANVLTFGAGSRLTVL.

The V and J genes are TRBV6-1 and TRBJ2-7, with 10 bases identical to TRBD1. V gave up 2 bases and J gave up 4 bases; unmatched junction bases: 5. The germline CDR1 and CDR2 sequences are MNHNS and SASEGT. The CDR3 is made up of 15 amino acids. The CDR3 protein is CASSEWTGGEYEQYF. The CDR3 bases are TGTGCCAGCAGTGAATGGACAGGGGGAGAATACGAGCAGTACTTC.

The chain recombines TRBV6-4 with TRBJ2-2; TRBD2 agrees at 10 bases. Looked up from germline, CDR1 is MRHNA and CDR2 is SNTAGT. Trimming took 4 bases from V and 5 from J; bases not matched to a gene: 4. CDR3 length: 15 amino acids. DNA of the CDR3: TGTGCCAGCAGTGCGGCTAGCGGGAGTACCGGGGAGCTGTTTTTT. This gives the protein CASSAASGSTGELFF.

The V call is TRBV6-5, the J call TRBJ1-2; no reliable D call. V was shortened by 4 bases and J by 8 bases, with 8 bases between the two germline ends. The CDR3 spans 11 residues. Germline loops: CDR1 MNHEY, CDR2 SVGAGI. The CDR3 spells CASSSAGGYTF. CDR3 DNA sequence: TGTGCCAGCAGTTCAGCAGGCGGCTACACCTTC.

A single count supports this clone. V gene TRBV29-1 combines with J gene TRBJ2-1; D perhaps matches TRBD2 (5 bases). Germline CDR1 is SQVTM and CDR2 is ANQGSEA. The CDR3 is 14 amino acids. Trimming cost V 1 base and J 10 bases, with 17 bases left between them. DNA of the CDR3: TGCAGCGTTGAAGCCCTCCGGGATCTAGGGGAGCAGTTCTTC. This sequence encodes CSVEALRDLGEQFF.

The chain is built from TRBV28 and TRBJ1-6; D unclear. This CDR3 is built from 14 residues. Germline-derived CDR1 and CDR2 are MDHEN and SYDVKM. With 5 bases removed from V and 5 bases from J, the gap between germline ends came to 10 bases. The CDR3 DNA follows: TGTGCCAGCAGTCTACTACATAATAATTCACCCCTCCACTTT. It yields the protein CASSLLHNNSPLHF.

The J gene is TRBJ2-7, the V gene TRBV30; tentative D call: TRBD1 (5 bases). Germline-derived CDR1 and CDR2 are GTSNPN and SVGIG (reference sequence). Trimming pared 1 base from V and 4 bases from J, leaving 17 bases between. This CDR3 has 15 amino acids. The CDR3 DNA reads TGTGCCTGGAGTGCCAGCCAGGGCCACGTGTACGAGCAGTACTTC. Encoded protein: CAWSASQGHVYEQYF.

The rearrangement joins TRBV28 to TRBJ2-7; 10 positions match TRBD1. Germline CDR1 reads MDHEN; CDR2 reads SYDVKM. The CDR3 sequence is 13 residues long. V gave up 5 bases and J gave up 6 bases; unmatched junction bases: 4. CDR3 sequence: CASSPGDRGEQYF. In DNA form, the CDR3 reads TGTGCCAGCAGTCCCGGGGACAGGGGCGAGCAGTACTTC.

The genes are TRBV19 and TRBJ2-5; 9 bases are a match to TRBD1. Trimming removed 6 bases from V and 5 bases from J; junction bases left unmatched: 7. The germline CDR1 and CDR2 sequences are LNHDA and SQIVND (reference sequence). The CDR3 covers 14 residues. CDR3 in amino acids: CASSLNRGQETQYF. The CDR3, as DNA: TGTGCCAGTAGCCTCAACAGGGGGCAGGAGACCCAGTACTTC.

This sequence joins TRBV5-6 and TRBJ1-2; possibly TRBD1 for D (5 bases). Germline V lookup: CDR1 SGHDT, CDR2 YYEEEE. The CDR3 totals 14 residues. V dropped 1 base and J dropped 8 bases, with 15 bases sitting between them. CDR3 DNA sequence: TGTGCCAGCAGCTTGAGAGGGGAGCCCGGGGGCTACACCTTC. Translation gives CASSLRGEPGGYTF.

This clone was seen just once. The rearrangement joins TRBV28 to TRBJ2-1; 7 bases line up with TRBD2. The CDR3 spans 17 residues. Trimming removed 7 bases from V and 6 bases from J; junction bases left unmatched: 18. Germline V gene sequence: CDR1 MDHEN, CDR2 SYDVKM. The CDR3 loop is CASIPHGLGGNPNEQFF. CDR3 nucleotides: TGTGCCAGCATTCCCCATGGGCTCGGGGGGAACCCCAATGAGCAGTTCTTC.

V and J are TRBV2 and TRBJ1-2; D is uncertain. There are 14 residues in the CDR3. Trimming took off 0 bases at V and 4 bases at J, with 9 bases between the two ends. Germline V gene lookup returns CDR1 SNHLY and CDR2 FYNNEI. CDR3 in DNA: TGTGCCAGCAGTGAAGCGCGGGCCGTCTATGGCTACACCTTC. Its protein product is CASSEARAVYGYTF.

The chain couples TRBV5-6 to TRBJ2-7, with TRBD1 matching over 8 bases. Per germline, CDR1 SGHDT and CDR2 YYEEEE. V was clipped by 5 bases and J by 4 bases; unmatched bases: 8. This CDR3 is built from 14 residues. CDR3 DNA sequence: TGTGCCAGCAGTCGTCAGGGGGCAGGATACGAGCAGTACTTC. Amino acids: CASSRQGAGYEQYF.

This chain links TRBV11-2 with TRBJ2-7, with D unclear. Trimming stripped 1 base from V and 4 bases from J, with 2 bases between. This CDR3 contains 11 residues. CDR1 is SGHAT, CDR2 FQNNGV, per germline. The CDR3 loop is CASSLVYEQYF. Written as DNA, the CDR3 is TGTGCCAGCAGCTTAGTGTACGAGCAGTACTTC.

The chain employs TRBV15 and TRBJ1-4; TRBD1 might be the D (5 bases). The CDR3 has 15 amino acids. In germline, CDR1 is LNHNV, CDR2 YYDKDF (reference sequence). V lost 3 bases to trimming and J lost 4 bases, with 12 bases between them. The CDR3 loop is CATSRGEQFNEKLFF. CDR3 DNA sequence: TGTGCCACCAGCAGGGGGGAACAGTTTAATGAAAAACTGTTTTTT.

The CDR3 loop reads CASSLDVLAGDTDTQYF. The CDR3 DNA follows: TGTGCCAGCAGCTTAGACGTACTAGCGGGAGACACAGATACGCAGTATTTT. The rearrangement links TRBV7-9 to TRBJ2-3, with 11 bases identical to TRBD2. The germline gives CDR1 SEHNR, CDR2 FQNEAQ (reference sequence). After removal of 1 base from V and 2 bases from J, the junction contained 5 bases not matched to a gene. The CDR3 consists of 17 residues.

This chain uses TRBV5-1 with TRBJ1-1; D ambiguous. Germline V gene data show CDR1 as SGHRS and CDR2 as YFSETQ. V lost 4 bases, J lost 0 bases, and 7 bases lay in between. The CDR3 extends over 13 amino acids. DNA for the CDR3: TGCGCCAGCAGCGCCAACATGAACACTGAAGCTTTCTTT. It specifies CASSANMNTEAFF.